Listed here are 29 T cell receptor beta chains from one sample, sequenced in a study of T cells in Graves' hyperthyroidism and ophthalmopathy. The investigators amplified TCR beta CDR3 regions from RNA transcripts. RT-PCR in the first round (using the HTBI primer set) targeted the TCR CDR3. TCRdb ran MiXCR on the multiplex PCR reads and lists one entry per CDR3 protein. Here the sample spans about 460,000 distinct CDR3 sequences, roughly 22% being singletons. Source material: blood. The source of these receptors is a woman aged 70-85 years with Graves' ophthalmopathy.

This clonotype was counted between two and nine times. The chain is built from TRBV18 and TRBJ1-1, with 9 bases aligning to TRBD1. This CDR3 has 17 residues. Trimming took 3 bases from V and 1 from J; bases not matched to a gene: 9. CDR1 KGHSH and CDR2 LQKENI come from the germline V gene. CDR3 bases: TGTGCCAGCTCACCCCCGGGCATGACAGGGGGGAACACTGAAGCTTTCTTT. It is translated as CASSPPGMTGGNTEAFF.

This clonotype was counted only a few times. This chain links TRBV24-1 with TRBJ1-5, with 9 bases that match TRBD1. CDR1 is KGHDR, CDR2 SFDVKD, per germline. The CDR3 spans 18 residues. V shed 6 bases, J shed 4 bases, and the junction held 15 bases outside the gene matches. This CDR3 reads CATSIPFLRQGGNQPQHF. Here the CDR3 DNA reads TGTGCCACCAGTATCCCCTTTCTTAGACAGGGGGGGAATCAGCCCCAGCATTTT.

For this clonotype: One base away lies a much larger clone, so this may be a sequencing read error. The chain is built from TRBV28 and TRBJ1-1, with a possible D match to TRBD1 (5 bases). In germline, CDR1 is MDHEN, CDR2 SYDVKM. The CDR3 contains 15 residues. The CDR3 region has the DNA TGTGCCAGCAGTCTGGTATGGGGGAAGAACACTGGAGCTTTCTTT. As protein: CASSLVWGKNTGAFF.

This CDR3 is CASSHYRGGDLNTEAFF. CDR3 DNA: TGTGCCAGCAGCCACTACAGGGGGGGAGATCTGAACACTGAAGCTTTCTTT. The J gene is TRBJ1-1, the V gene TRBV7-9; 8 nucleotides line up with TRBD1. V was clipped by 5 bases and J by 0 bases; unmatched bases: 11. Germline V gene lookup returns CDR1 SEHNR and CDR2 FQNEAQ (reference sequence). This CDR3 has 17 amino acids.

The CDR3 region is CAWSVRFGELFF. The CDR3 DNA reads TGTGCCTGGAGTGTGAGGTTCGGGGAGCTGTTTTTT. The gene calls are TRBV30 and TRBJ2-2; D is ambiguous. Germline values: CDR1 GTSNPN, CDR2 SVGIG (reference sequence). Trimming cost V 0 bases and J 7 bases, with 6 bases left between them. CDR3 length: 12 residues.

This chain uses TRBV4-1 with TRBJ2-5; tentative D call: TRBD2 (6 bases). Trimming left V 0 bases short and J 4 bases short, with 12 bases between. Germline V gives CDR1 MGHRA, CDR2 YSYEKL. The CDR3 has 15 amino acids. The CDR3 DNA reads as TGCGCCAGCAGCCAAGAAGGGACTCAACGAGAGACCCAGTACTTC. Translation: CASSQEGTQRETQYF.

This clonotype appeared a few times. J is TRBJ2-2 and V is TRBV25-1, with D possibly TRBD1 on 6 matching bases. Germline V gene data show CDR1 as MGHDK and CDR2 as SYGVNS. Trimming left V 6 bases short and J 0 bases short, with 8 bases between. The length of the CDR3 is 14 residues. This CDR3 reads CASRGQTNTGELFF. The DNA for the CDR3 is TGTGCCAGCAGAGGACAGACGAACACCGGGGAGCTGTTTTTT.

The chain is built from TRBV4-2 and TRBJ1-3, with D perhaps matching TRBD1 (6 bases). Looked up from germline, CDR1 is LGHNA and CDR2 is YNFKEQ. The V end lost 1 base, the J end lost 4 bases, and 11 bases lay between the germline ends. The length of the CDR3 is 15 residues. As DNA, the CDR3 is TGTGCCAGCAGCCAAGTGGCCGGGGGCGGAAACACCATATATTTT. It is translated as CASSQVAGGGNTIYF.

The chain uses TRBV6-1 and TRBJ1-1; D is ambiguous. This CDR3 contains 11 residues. Germline V gene lookup returns CDR1 MNHNS and CDR2 SASEGT. V lost 2 bases and J lost 5, with 3 bases in between. CDR3 loop: CASSETTEAFF. The CDR3, as DNA: TGTGCCAGCAGTGAAACGACTGAAGCTTTCTTT.

V is TRBV6-1 and J is TRBJ1-5; the D is unclear. Germline assignment: CDR1 MNHNS and CDR2 SASEGT. Trimming shortened V by 6 bases and J by 2 bases, and 14 bases separated the two germline ends. The CDR3 contains 15 residues. The CDR3 loop reads CASRSDRKGNQPQHF. CDR3 coding DNA: TGTGCCAGCAGATCCGATCGTAAGGGCAATCAGCCCCAGCATTTT.

This clonotype was observed a handful of times. This chain connects TRBV4-3 to TRBJ1-1, with 7 bases matching TRBD1. With 3 bases clipped from V and 6 bases from J, the junction kept 13 bases outside the gene matches. CDR1 and CDR2 (germline): LGHNA, YSLEER. The CDR3 loop spans 16 amino acids. As DNA, the CDR3 is TGCGCCAGCAGCCAGGCCCCCGACAGGGTAGGCGCTGAAGCTTTCTTT. It specifies CASSQAPDRVGAEAFF.

This clonotype has just a few counts. V is TRBV6-1 and J is TRBJ2-3, with 9 bases matching TRBD1. Trimming removed 7 bases from V and 4 bases from J; junction bases left unmatched: 3. Germline loops: CDR1 MNHNS, CDR2 SASEGT. This CDR3 is built from 13 residues. The CDR3 region has the DNA TGTGCCAGCACCCGACAGGGGGCAGATACGCAGTATTTT. Translation: CASTRQGADTQYF.

The chain is built from TRBV11-2 and TRBJ1-6; tentative D call: TRBD1 (6 bases). The CDR3 runs to 15 residues. Between the trimmed V and J ends, which lost 3 bases and 11 bases, there was a span of 17 bases. CDR1 SGHAT and CDR2 FQNNGV come from the germline V gene. The chain's CDR3 is CASSLSGGWNPPLHF. CDR3 in DNA: TGTGCCAGCAGCTTGTCTGGGGGCTGGAATCCACCCCTCCACTTT.

Comments on this clonotype: A much larger clone differs from this one at a single base, so this may be a read error. Since the CDR3 does not end with the conserved phenylalanine or tryptophan, this likely comes from a read error. The chain combines TRBV12-3 or TRBV12-4 with TRBJ2-4; D might be TRBD1 or TRBD2, each matching 5 bases. The CDR3 runs 15 residues. V gave up 1 base and J gave up 0 bases, with 7 bases separating them. Here the CDR3 DNA reads TGTGCCAGCAGTTTAGGGGACCTAGCCAAAAACATTCAGTACTTA. This codes for CASSLGDLAKNIQYL.

J is TRBJ2-1 and V is TRBV7-2, with D possibly matching TRBD1 (6 bases). Trimming cost V 2 bases and J 2 bases, with 10 bases left between them. Germline CDR1 reads SGHTA; CDR2 reads FQGNSA. This CDR3 has 15 amino acids. For the CDR3, the DNA is TGTGCCAGCAGCTTAAGCTGGACAGCCTACAATGAGCAGTTCTTC. Translated: CASSLSWTAYNEQFF.

The V gene is TRBV20-1, the J gene TRBJ2-5, with 7 nucleotides matching TRBD1. Germline CDR1 and CDR2: DFQATT and SNEGSKA (reference sequence). With V trimmed by 5 bases and J by 2 bases, 11 bases remained unmatched. The CDR3 sequence is 15 residues long. This chain's CDR3 is CSARDSATVQETQYF. The CDR3 nucleotides are TGCAGTGCTCGGGACAGCGCGACCGTACAAGAGACCCAGTACTTC.

This clonotype appeared a few times. As DNA, the CDR3 is TGCGCCAGCAGCTTCGGACTAGCGGGAGGGCCGAACGAGCAGTACTTC. This translates into CASSFGLAGGPNEQYF. The V gene is TRBV5-1, the J gene TRBJ2-7; 15 bases match TRBD2. Germline CDR1 reads SGHRS; CDR2 reads YFSETQ. V lost 2 bases, J lost 5 bases, and 5 bases stayed unmatched. This CDR3 has 16 amino acids.

This clonotype was observed a handful of times. The chain links TRBV12-3 or TRBV12-4 to TRBJ2-1, with TRBD1 matching 9 bases. The CDR3 covers 13 residues. The ends lost 3 bases at V and 8 bases at J; junction bases unmatched: 2. This CDR3 reads CASSLNRGHEQFF. The CDR3 DNA reads TGTGCCAGCAGTTTGAACAGGGGGCATGAGCAGTTCTTC.

In DNA form, the CDR3 reads TGCAGTGCTAGAGGTAGGGACCTAGCGGCCCTCTATGAGCAGTTCTTC. Its protein is CSARGRDLAALYEQFF. J is TRBJ2-1 and V is TRBV20-1, with 7 bases identical to TRBD2. V was clipped by 1 base and J by 8 bases; unmatched bases: 14. Germline V gene sequence: CDR1 DFQATT, CDR2 SNEGSKA (reference sequence). The CDR3 covers 16 residues.

This clonotype was counted between two and nine times. V and J are TRBV5-1 and TRBJ1-1; a weak D match, TRBD1 (5 bases). Germline assignment: CDR1 SGHRS and CDR2 YFSETQ. Deletions cut 0 bases from V and 3 bases from J, with 9 bases between. The length of the CDR3 is 14 residues. CDR3 protein: CASSLDGTDTEAFF. CDR3 DNA: TGCGCCAGCAGCTTGGATGGGACGGACACTGAAGCTTTCTTT.

This clonotype was recorded a few times. The chain uses TRBV20-1 and TRBJ2-5; D possibly corresponds to TRBD1 (5 bases). The germline V and J ends were trimmed by 5 bases and 2 bases, with 9 bases remaining between them. Germline V gene sequence: CDR1 DFQATT, CDR2 SNEGSKA (reference sequence). The CDR3 runs to 12 residues. The CDR3 nucleotides are TGCAGTGCTGGAGCAGGGCAAGAGACCCAGTACTTC. Its translation is CSAGAGQETQYF.

This clonotype was recorded at least ten times. The rearrangement joins TRBV6-1 to TRBJ1-1; the match to TRBD1 covers 11 bases. Germline V gives CDR1 MNHNS, CDR2 SASEGT. The CDR3 loop spans 16 amino acids. After removal of 0 bases from V and 4 bases from J, the junction contained 4 bases not matched to a gene. The CDR3 sequence is CASSEAWGQGGTEAFF. The CDR3 DNA is TGTGCCAGCAGTGAAGCCTGGGGACAGGGGGGCACTGAAGCTTTCTTT.

This chain joins TRBV12-3 or TRBV12-4 and TRBJ2-2; TRBD1 is a possible D gene (6 bases). The CDR3 consists of 14 residues. V dropped 6 bases and J dropped 5 bases, with 13 bases sitting between them. In nucleotides, the CDR3 is TGTGCCAGCAGCCGTCTCAGGGGTACCGGGGAGCTGTTTTTT. This codes for CASSRLRGTGELFF.

The chain has TRBV19 and TRBJ1-2; D perhaps matches TRBD1 (5 bases). The CDR3 totals 14 residues. Trimming shortened V by 8 bases and J by 7 bases, and 20 bases separated the two germline ends. Germline assignment: CDR1 LNHDA and CDR2 SQIVND (reference sequence). The CDR3 DNA is TGTGCCAGTGGCGTACTTCTAGGGGTAGGTGGCTACACCTTC. Translating it yields CASGVLLGVGGYTF.

This clonotype was counted many times. The rearrangement links TRBV6-2 or TRBV6-3 to TRBJ1-1; D not certain. There are 15 residues in the CDR3. V was trimmed by 2 bases and J by 0 bases, leaving 10 bases between them. Per the germline V gene, CDR1 is MNHEY and CDR2 is SVGEGT. The CDR3 here is CASSYERFMNTEAFF. DNA for the CDR3: TGTGCCAGCAGTTACGAAAGATTCATGAACACTGAAGCTTTCTTT.

The gene calls are TRBV25-1 and TRBJ2-7; 12 nucleotides match TRBD1. J gave up 4 bases and V 8 bases, and 9 bases lay outside the gene matches. From germline, CDR1 is MGHDK and CDR2 SYGVNS. This CDR3 contains 15 residues. The CDR3 loop reads CASSGRDRGQYEQYF. CDR3 DNA sequence: TGTGCCAGCTCAGGAAGGGACAGGGGGCAATACGAGCAGTACTTC.

This chain connects TRBV18 to TRBJ1-1, with a tentative D call TRBD1 (5 bases). The CDR3 is 15 amino acids. Germline values: CDR1 KGHSH, CDR2 LQKENI. The V and J ends lost 3 bases and 4 bases respectively, with 15 bases between them. The CDR3 sequence: CASSPPSRRGTEAFF. The DNA of the CDR3 is TGTGCCAGCTCACCGCCATCCCGGAGGGGCACTGAAGCTTTCTTT.

The chain combines TRBV29-1 with TRBJ2-5, with D possibly being TRBD2 (6 bases). There are 12 residues in the CDR3. Germline values: CDR1 SQVTM, CDR2 ANQGSEA. The V end was cut by 7 bases, the J end by 5 bases, with 14 bases between. The CDR3 region is CSGLGLGETQYF. The CDR3, as DNA: TGCAGCGGACTAGGACTGGGGGAGACCCAGTACTTC.

The rearrangement links TRBV19 to TRBJ2-5; a weak D match, TRBD2 (6 bases). Between the trimmed V and J ends, which lost 4 bases and 7 bases, there was a span of 16 bases. Looked up from germline, CDR1 is LNHDA and CDR2 is SQIVND (reference sequence). This CDR3 spans 14 amino acids. CDR3 sequence reads: CASSTRDSGGTQYF. CDR3 coding DNA: TGTGCCAGTAGTACCCGGGACTCCGGGGGGACCCAGTACTTC.